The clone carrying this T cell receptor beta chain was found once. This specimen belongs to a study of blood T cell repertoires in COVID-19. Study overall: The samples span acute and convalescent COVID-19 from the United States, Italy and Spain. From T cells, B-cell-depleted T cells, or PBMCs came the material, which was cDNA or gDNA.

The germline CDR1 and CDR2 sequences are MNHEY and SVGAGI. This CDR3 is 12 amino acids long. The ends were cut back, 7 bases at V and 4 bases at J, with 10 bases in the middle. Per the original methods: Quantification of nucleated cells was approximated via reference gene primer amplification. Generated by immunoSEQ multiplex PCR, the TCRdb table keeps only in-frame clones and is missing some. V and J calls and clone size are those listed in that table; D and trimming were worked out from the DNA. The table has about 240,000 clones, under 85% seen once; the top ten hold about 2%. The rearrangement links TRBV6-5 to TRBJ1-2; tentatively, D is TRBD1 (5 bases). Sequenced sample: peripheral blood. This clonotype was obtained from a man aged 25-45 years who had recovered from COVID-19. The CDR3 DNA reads TGTGCCAGCATGACACAGGTCTATGGCTACACCTTC. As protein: CASMTQVYGYTF.